A single T cell receptor (beta chain) is shown here with its context. Its target is not known. The authors distributed each subset's genomic DNA evenly over several immunoSEQ plates. Profiling relied on immunoSEQ multiplex PCR, and the TCRdb table lists in-frame clones only, not all of them. The sample has around 1.5 million clones, 95% to 99% seen once; the top ten hold around 0.47%. This entry comes from a study of shared clonotypes between healthy human individuals. Across the whole study: Per donor, CD8 memory used one plate, CD8 naive used two, CD4 memory used three and CD4 naive used three.

Findings and limits, study-wide: Sorted-subset samples were not fully sequenced, rarefaction indicated.

Unmatched junction bases numbered 16, after V lost 10 bases and J lost 1 base. The CDR3 extends over 18 amino acids. The germline gives CDR1 SGHTA, CDR2 FQGNSA. This TCR was sampled from a man younger than 45 in good health. The sequenced sample was naive CD4+ T cells sorted from blood. The subset is: CD45RA+ positively selected. The chain is built from TRBV7-2 and TRBJ2-1; 10 nucleotides line up with TRBD2. CDR3 in amino acids: CATPGPLAGERSYNEQFF. The DNA for the CDR3 is TGTGCCACCCCAGGGCCCCTAGCGGGAGAACGGTCCTACAATGAGCAGTTCTTC.